The rows below give T cell receptor beta chains drawn from one sample of a study of cytotoxic CD8 clonotypes in ibrutinib-treated CLL. Clones were read by immunoSEQ multiplex PCR, and TCRdb kept only the in-frame ones, dropping some. Of around 60,000 clones in the sample, about 65% were seen once. The sample here was PBMCs, taken after 12 months of ibrutinib treatment. These receptor sequences come from a human donor with chronic lymphocytic leukemia. CDR3s leave out the opening cysteine and the closing phenylalanine or tryptophan.

v_gene: TRBV6-6
CDR3aa: ASSYTANGDTQY

v_gene: TRBV9
CDR3aa: ASSVGRISTDTQY

v_gene: TRBV13
CDR3aa: ASSTQRGSSYEQY

v_gene: TRBV30
CDR3aa: AWSPVTGLRETQY

v_gene: TRBV4-1
CDR3aa: ASSQAQAGISYNEQF

v_gene: TRBV9
CDR3aa: ASSVVGTSGSSTYNEQF

v_gene: TRBV28
CDR3aa: ASSLTTGVNYGYT

v_gene: TRBV20-1
CDR3aa: SARDLEIQH

v_gene: TRBV19
CDR3aa: ASSAPGGIGYGYT

v_gene: TRBV27
CDR3aa: ASSSRGQNTEAF

v_gene: TRBV30
CDR3aa: AWSRQANTEAF

v_gene: TRBV27
CDR3aa: ASSLRGGDYNEQF

v_gene: TRBV30
CDR3aa: AWAGGPNEKLF

v_gene: TRBV4-1
CDR3aa: ASSQVPSGRFTGELF

v_gene: TRBV9
CDR3aa: ASSVESARGAQY

v_gene: TRBV5-1
CDR3aa: ASSLESFRGQETQY

v_gene: TRBV4-1
CDR3aa: ASSQDAGQGVQPQH

v_gene: TRBV4-3
CDR3aa: ASSQMGLAGDTGELF

v_gene: TRBV6-1
CDR3aa: ASSPSGGNQPQH

v_gene: TRBV4-3
CDR3aa: ASSQGGGEYGYT

v_gene: TRBV7-9
CDR3aa: ASSRRLGMKTEAF

v_gene: TRBV7-9
CDR3aa: ASSFSLAGGEQY

v_gene: TRBV10-3
CDR3aa: ATLNSGRTSTDTQY

v_gene: TRBV19
CDR3aa: ASSHLGNEQF

v_gene: TRBV30
CDR3aa: AWSLGHLSTDTQY

v_gene: TRBV30
CDR3aa: AWSVSGASNEQF

v_gene: TRBV30
CDR3aa: AWSAGHNSNQPQH

v_gene: TRBV5-1
CDR3aa: ASGRQGAPEQY

v_gene: TRBV18
CDR3aa: ASSRGVENTEAF

v_gene: TRBV18
CDR3aa: ASSPGGDYGYT

v_gene: TRBV10-2
CDR3aa: ASSERTEAF

v_gene: TRBV4-1
CDR3aa: ASRGEGAGETQY

v_gene: TRBV5-1
CDR3aa: ASSVTGQREAF

v_gene: TRBV15
CDR3aa: ATSAGGDYEQY

v_gene: TRBV29-1
CDR3aa: SVPLLAGYNEQF

v_gene: TRBV6-1
CDR3aa: ASSDYAYEQY

v_gene: TRBV4-2
CDR3aa: ASRSTSANEQF

v_gene: TRBV18
CDR3aa: ASAESWTEAF

v_gene: TRBV7-9
CDR3aa: ASSFSAAETQY

v_gene: TRBV9
CDR3aa: ASSPRETPRSYEQY

v_gene: TRBV11-2
CDR3aa: ASSFTGLSSYEQY

v_gene: TRBV7-6
CDR3aa: ASRQTGQGPLWDTGELF

v_gene: TRBV15
CDR3aa: ATSRSDGNTGELF

v_gene: TRBV4-2
CDR3aa: ASSHRPVGGNTDTQY

v_gene: TRBV29-1
CDR3aa: SGNGVSFGGEQF

v_gene: TRBV25-1
CDR3aa: ASSGLAGGGDTQY

v_gene: TRBV12-5
CDR3aa: ASGSGQGNTGELF

v_gene: TRBV6-5
CDR3aa: ASSHEYRGDTEAF

v_gene: TRBV4-3
CDR3aa: ASSQDHRLPHEQY

v_gene: TRBV9
CDR3aa: ASSGRLAGYSGANVLT

v_gene: TRBV6-5
CDR3aa: ASSYSEIMNTEAF

v_gene: TRBV5-1
CDR3aa: ASSLFSREDNEQF

v_gene: TRBV5-4
CDR3aa: ASSFGSPSREDTIY

v_gene: TRBV11-3
CDR3aa: ASSGGPGRNEQY

v_gene: TRBV14
CDR3aa: ASSPGLAYHEQF

v_gene: TRBV12-5
CDR3aa: ASGLVPSTGELF